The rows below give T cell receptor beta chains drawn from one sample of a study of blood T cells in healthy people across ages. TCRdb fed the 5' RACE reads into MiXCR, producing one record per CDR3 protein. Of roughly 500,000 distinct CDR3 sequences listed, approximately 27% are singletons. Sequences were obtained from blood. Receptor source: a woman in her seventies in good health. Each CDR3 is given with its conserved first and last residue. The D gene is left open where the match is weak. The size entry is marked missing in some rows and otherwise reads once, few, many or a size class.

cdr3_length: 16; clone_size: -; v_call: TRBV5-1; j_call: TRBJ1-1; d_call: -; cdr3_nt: TGCGCCAGCAGCCTGGAACCTTACCCGATGAACACTGAAGCTTTCTTT; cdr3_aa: CASSLEPYPMNTEAFF
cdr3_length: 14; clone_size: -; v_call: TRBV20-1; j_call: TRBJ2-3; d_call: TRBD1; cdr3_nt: TGCAGTGCTATAAGACAGGGGAACACAGATACGCAGTATTTT; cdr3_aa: CSAIRQGNTDTQYF
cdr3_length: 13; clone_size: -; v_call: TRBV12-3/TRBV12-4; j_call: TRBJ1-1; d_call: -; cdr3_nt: TGTGCCAGCAGGGAACAGGGTAACACTGAAGCTTTCTTT; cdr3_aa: CASREQGNTEAFF
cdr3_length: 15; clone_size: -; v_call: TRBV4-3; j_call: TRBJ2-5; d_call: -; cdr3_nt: TGCGCCAGCAGCCAAGGATTTACAGGTCAAGAGACCCAGTACTTC; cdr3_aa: CASSQGFTGQETQYF
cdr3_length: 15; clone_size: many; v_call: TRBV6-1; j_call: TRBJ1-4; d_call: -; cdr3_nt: TGTGCCAGCAGTCGCCGGGACGCAGGGAATGAAAAACTGTTTTTT; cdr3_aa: CASSRRDAGNEKLFF
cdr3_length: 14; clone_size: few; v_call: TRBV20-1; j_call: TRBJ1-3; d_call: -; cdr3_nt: TGCAGTGCTCGGGACGGGGGGTCTGGGAACACCATATATTTT; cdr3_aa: CSARDGGSGNTIYF
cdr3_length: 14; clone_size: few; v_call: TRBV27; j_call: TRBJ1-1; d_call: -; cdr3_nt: TGTGCCAGCAGTTTATCCGGGGTAAACACTGAAGCTTTCTTT; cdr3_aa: CASSLSGVNTEAFF
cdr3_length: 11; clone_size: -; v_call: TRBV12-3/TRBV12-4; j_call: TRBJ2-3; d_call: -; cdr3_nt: TGTGCCAGCAGAGTAGGGGGAACGCAGTATTTT; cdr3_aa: CASRVGGTQYF
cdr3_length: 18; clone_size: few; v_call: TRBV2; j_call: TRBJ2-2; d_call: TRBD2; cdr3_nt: TGTGCCAGCAGCGAACAACTCCGGCTAGCGGGGGTTGACGGGGAGCTGTTTTTT; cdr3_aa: CASSEQLRLAGVDGELFF
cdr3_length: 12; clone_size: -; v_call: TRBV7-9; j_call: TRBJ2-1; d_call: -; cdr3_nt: TGTACCAGCAGCTTTGGGTCGTTGGAGCAGTTCTTC; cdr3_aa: CTSSFGSLEQFF
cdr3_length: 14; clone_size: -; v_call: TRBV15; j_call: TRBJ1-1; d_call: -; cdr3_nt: TGTGCCACCAGCAGTACACAGGTATACTCTGAAGCTTTCTTT; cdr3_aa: CATSSTQVYSEAFF
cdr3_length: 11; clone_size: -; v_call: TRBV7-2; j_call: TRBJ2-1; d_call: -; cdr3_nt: TGTGCCAGCTCTTTGTCCCATGAGCAGTTCTTC; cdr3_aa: CASSLSHEQFF
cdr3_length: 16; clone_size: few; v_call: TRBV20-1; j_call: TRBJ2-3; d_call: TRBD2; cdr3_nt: TGCAGTGCCGACGGGACTAGCGGGGCCACCACAGATACGCAGTATTTT; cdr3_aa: CSADGTSGATTDTQYF